This T cell receptor (beta chain) derives from a study of blood T cells in healthy people across ages. Then a second PCR, running roughly 6 to 11 cycles, was carried out with a sample-barcoded 5' primer and a J-beta primer mix. A single record per CDR3 protein comes from TCRdb applying MiXCR to the 5' RACE reads. Of more than 650,000 distinct CDR3 sequences in the sample, about 20% are singletons; the top ten hold 22%. This clonotype was detected only a few times. With 6 bases clipped from V and 5 bases from J, the junction kept 5 bases outside the gene matches. CDR1 is SQVTM, CDR2 ANQGSEA, per germline. This CDR3 contains 12 residues.

Sample: blood. This receptor was taken from a man aged 65-85 years in good health. The chain couples TRBV29-1 to TRBJ1-2; 8 bases fit TRBD1. The CDR3 loop is CSVNGQGYGYTF. The CDR3 coding sequence is TGCAGCGTGAATGGACAGGGTTATGGCTACACCTTC.